This T cell receptor beta chain was observed in a study of cytomegalovirus exposure and HLA in healthy donors. The PCR made use of 60 Vbeta and 13 Jbeta primers. Some clones are missing from TCRdb's copy, which holds only in-frame ones; the method was immunoSEQ multiplex PCR. Seen here are some 130,000 clones, about two thirds observed once, and the top ten hold 2.4%. With regard to this clone: The antigen remains undetermined.

Study conclusions and caveats: A later analysis found TCR association rates differed by HLA locus, highest for DRB1 and lowest for HLA-C. Productive rates of about 87% or about 30% were seen for most TCR beta V segments in an earlier analysis. 164 TCR beta chains were listed as cytomegalovirus-associated.

The donors (healthy individuals) were bone marrow donors. V dropped 4 bases and J dropped 3 bases, with 7 bases sitting between them. The CDR3 is made up of 12 amino acids. Germline assignment: CDR1 KGHSH and CDR2 LQKENI. The sample taken for sequencing was PBMCs. This TCR was recovered from a woman aged 35 to 49 in good health and CMV-seronegative. The genes are TRBV18 and TRBJ2-7, with D unresolved. CDR3 sequence: CASSRQNYEQYF. The CDR3 DNA follows: TGTGCCAGCTCACGTCAGAACTACGAGCAGTACTTC. Full variable domain (rest looked up from reference TRBV18 and TRBJ2-7): NAGVMQNPRHLVRRRGQEARLRCSPMKGHSHVYWYRQLPEEGLKFMVYLQKENIIDESGMPKERFSAEFPKEGPSILRIQQVVRGDSAAYFCASSRQNYEQYFGPGTRLTVT.